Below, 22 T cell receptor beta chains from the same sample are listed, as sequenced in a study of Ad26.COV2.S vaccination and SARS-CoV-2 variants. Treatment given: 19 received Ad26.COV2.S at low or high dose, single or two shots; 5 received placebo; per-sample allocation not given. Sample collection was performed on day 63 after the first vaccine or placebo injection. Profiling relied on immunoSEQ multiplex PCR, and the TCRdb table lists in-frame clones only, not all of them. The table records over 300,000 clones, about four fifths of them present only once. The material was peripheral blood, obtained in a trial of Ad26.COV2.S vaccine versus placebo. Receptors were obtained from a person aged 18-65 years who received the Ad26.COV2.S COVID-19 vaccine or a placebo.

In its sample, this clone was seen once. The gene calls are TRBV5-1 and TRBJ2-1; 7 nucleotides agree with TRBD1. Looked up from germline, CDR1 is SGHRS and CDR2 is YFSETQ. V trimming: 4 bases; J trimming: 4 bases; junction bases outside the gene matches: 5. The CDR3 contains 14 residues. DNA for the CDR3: TGCGCCAGCAGCACCGGGACAGCATACAATGAGCAGTTCTTC. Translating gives CASSTGTAYNEQFF.

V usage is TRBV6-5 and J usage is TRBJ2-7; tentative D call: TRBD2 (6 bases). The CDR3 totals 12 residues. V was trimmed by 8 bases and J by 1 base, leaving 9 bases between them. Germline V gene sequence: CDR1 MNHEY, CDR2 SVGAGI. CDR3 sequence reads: CASAGGSYEQYF. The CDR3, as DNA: TGTGCCAGCGCCGGAGGGTCCTACGAGCAGTACTTC.

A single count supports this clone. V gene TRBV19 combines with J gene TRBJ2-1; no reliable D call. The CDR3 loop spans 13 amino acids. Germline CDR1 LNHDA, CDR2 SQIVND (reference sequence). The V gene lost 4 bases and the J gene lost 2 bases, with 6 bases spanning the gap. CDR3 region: CASSSQTYNEQFF. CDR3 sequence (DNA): TGTGCCAGTAGTAGTCAGACCTACAATGAGCAGTTCTTC.

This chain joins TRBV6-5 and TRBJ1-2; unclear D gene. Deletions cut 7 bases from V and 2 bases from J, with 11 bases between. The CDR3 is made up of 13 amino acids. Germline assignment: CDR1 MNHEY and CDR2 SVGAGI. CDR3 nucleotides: TGTGCCAGCATAATGCGGGGAAACTATGGCTACACCTTC. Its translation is CASIMRGNYGYTF.

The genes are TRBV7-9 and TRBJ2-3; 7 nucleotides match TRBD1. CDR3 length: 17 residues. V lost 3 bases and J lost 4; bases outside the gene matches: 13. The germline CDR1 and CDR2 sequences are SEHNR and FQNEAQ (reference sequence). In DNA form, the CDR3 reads TGTGCCAGCAGCTTCAGGGGGTTGAGGGAACAACCAGATACGCAGTATTTT. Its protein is CASSFRGLREQPDTQYF.

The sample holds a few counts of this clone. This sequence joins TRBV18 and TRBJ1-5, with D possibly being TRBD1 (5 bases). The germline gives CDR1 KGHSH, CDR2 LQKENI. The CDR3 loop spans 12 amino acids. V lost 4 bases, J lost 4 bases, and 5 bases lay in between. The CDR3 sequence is CASSQGNQPQHF. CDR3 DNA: TGTGCCAGCTCACAGGGGAATCAGCCCCAGCATTTT.

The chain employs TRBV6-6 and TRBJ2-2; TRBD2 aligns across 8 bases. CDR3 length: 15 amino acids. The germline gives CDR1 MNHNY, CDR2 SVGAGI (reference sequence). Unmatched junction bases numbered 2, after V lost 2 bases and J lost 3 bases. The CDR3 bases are TGTGCCAGCAGTTACGGACTAGCTGACACCGGGGAGCTGTTTTTT. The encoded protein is CASSYGLADTGELFF.

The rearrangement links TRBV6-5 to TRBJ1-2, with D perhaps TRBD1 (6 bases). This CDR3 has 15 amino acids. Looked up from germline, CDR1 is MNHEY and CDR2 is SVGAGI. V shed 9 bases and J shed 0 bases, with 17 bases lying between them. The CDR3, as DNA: TGTGCCAGTTCGGGGGCAGGGCTAGCTAACTATGGCTACACCTTC. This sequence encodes CASSGAGLANYGYTF.

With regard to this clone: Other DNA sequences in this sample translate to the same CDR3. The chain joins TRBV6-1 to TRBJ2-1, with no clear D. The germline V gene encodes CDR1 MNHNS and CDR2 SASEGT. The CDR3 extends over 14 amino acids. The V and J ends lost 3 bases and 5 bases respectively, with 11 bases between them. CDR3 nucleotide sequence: TGTGCCAGCAGTGACGGCGGATCGAACAATGAGCAGTTCTTC. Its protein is CASSDGGSNNEQFF.

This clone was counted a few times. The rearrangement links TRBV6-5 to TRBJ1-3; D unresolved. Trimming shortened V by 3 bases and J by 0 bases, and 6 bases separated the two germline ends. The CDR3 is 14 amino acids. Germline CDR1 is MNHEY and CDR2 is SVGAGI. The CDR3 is CASSYMSSGNTIYF. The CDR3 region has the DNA TGTGCCAGCAGTTATATGAGCTCTGGAAACACCATATATTTT.

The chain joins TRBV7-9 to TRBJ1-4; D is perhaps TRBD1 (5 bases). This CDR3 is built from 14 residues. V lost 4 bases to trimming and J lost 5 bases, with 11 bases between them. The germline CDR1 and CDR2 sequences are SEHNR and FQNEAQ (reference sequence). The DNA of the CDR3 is TGTGCCAGCAGCTCGACAGCCCTCAATGAAAAACTGTTTTTT. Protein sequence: CASSSTALNEKLFF.

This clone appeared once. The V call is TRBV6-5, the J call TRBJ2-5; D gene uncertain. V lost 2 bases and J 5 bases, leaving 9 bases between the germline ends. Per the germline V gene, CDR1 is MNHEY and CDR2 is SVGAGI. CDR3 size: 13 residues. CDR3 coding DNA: TGTGCCAGCAGTTACACCGGTGGGGAGACCCAGTACTTC. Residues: CASSYTGGETQYF.

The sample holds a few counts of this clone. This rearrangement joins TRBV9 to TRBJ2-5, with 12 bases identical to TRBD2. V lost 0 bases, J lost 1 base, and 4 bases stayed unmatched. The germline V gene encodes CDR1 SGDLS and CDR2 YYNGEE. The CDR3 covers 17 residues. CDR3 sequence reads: CASSVGLAGVLQETQYF. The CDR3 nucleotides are TGTGCCAGCAGCGTAGGACTAGCGGGGGTACTCCAAGAGACCCAGTACTTC.

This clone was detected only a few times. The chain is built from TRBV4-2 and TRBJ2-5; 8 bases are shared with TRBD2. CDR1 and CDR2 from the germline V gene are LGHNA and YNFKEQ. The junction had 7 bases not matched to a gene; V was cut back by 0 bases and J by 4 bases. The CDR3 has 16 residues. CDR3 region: CASSQDSGGAGETQYF. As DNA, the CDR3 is TGTGCCAGCAGCCAAGATTCCGGGGGGGCCGGAGAGACCCAGTACTTC.

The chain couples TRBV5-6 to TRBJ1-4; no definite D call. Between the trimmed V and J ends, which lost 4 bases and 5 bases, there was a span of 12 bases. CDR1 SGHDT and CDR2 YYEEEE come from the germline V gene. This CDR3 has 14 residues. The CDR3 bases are TGTGCCAGCAGCCGGGCTTCCAACAATGAAAAACTGTTTTTT. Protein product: CASSRASNNEKLFF.

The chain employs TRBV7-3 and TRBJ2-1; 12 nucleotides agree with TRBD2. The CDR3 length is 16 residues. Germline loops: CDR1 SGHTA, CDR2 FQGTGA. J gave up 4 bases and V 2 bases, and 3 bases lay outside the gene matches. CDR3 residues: CASSLGLAGRYNEQFF. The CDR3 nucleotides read TGTGCCAGCAGCTTAGGACTAGCGGGAAGATACAATGAGCAGTTCTTC.

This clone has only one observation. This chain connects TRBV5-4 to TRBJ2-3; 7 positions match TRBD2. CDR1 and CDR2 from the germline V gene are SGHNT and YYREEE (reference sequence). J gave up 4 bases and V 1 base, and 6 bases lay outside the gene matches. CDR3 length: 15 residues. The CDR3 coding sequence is TGTGCCAGCAGCTTGAGGCGCGGGGGTGCAGATACGCAGTATTTT. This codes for CASSLRRGGADTQYF.

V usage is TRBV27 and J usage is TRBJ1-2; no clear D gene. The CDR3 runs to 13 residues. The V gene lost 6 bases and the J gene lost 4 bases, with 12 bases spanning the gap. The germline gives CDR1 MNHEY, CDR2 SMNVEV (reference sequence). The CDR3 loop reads CASSLTLGYGYTF. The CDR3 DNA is TGTGCCAGCAGCCTAACTCTGGGCTATGGCTACACCTTC.

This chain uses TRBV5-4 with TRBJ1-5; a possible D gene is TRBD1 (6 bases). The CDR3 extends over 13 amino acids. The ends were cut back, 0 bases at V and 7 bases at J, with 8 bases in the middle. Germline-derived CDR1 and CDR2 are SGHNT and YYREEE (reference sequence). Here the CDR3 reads CASSLDRAQPQHF. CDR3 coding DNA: TGTGCCAGCAGCTTGGACAGGGCGCAGCCCCAGCATTTT.

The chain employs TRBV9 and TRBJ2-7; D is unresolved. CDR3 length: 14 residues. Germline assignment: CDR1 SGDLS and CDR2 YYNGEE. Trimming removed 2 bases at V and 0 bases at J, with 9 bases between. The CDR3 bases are TGTGCCAGCAGCGTGGGCGTGAGCTCCTACGAGCAGTACTTC. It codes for CASSVGVSSYEQYF.

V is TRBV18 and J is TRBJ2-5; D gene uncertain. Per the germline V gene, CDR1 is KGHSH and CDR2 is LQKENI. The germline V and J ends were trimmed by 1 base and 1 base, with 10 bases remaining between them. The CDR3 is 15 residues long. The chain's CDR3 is CASSPRALGQETQYF. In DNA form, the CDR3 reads TGTGCCAGCTCACCACGTGCCTTGGGCCAAGAGACCCAGTACTTC.

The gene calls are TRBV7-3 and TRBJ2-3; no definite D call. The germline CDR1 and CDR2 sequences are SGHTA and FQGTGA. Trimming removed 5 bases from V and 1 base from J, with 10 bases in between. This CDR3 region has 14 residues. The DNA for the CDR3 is TGTGCCAGCAGCCCCGTAACGGGCACAGATACGCAGTATTTT. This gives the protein CASSPVTGTDTQYF.